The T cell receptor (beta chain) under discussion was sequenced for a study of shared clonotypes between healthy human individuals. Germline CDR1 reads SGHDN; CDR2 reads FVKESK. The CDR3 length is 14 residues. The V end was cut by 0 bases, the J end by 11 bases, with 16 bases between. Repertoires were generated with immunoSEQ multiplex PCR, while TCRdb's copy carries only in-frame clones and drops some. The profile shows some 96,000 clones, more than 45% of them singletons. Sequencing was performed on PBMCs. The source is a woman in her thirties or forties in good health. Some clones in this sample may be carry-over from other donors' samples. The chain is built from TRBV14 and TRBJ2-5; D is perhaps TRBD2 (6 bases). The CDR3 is CASSQEFVGGEQYF. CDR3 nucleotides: TGTGCCAGCAGCCAAGAGTTCGTGGGAGGTGAGCAGTACTTC.